The following is a T cell receptor beta chain sequence with its context. Its antigen remains unknown. This record belongs to a study of beta chain features in type 1 diabetes. Turning to the study itself: Sorted cells, some 110,000,000 in number, were examined across all samples.

Expressed TCRB transcripts were sequenced because the entire RNA isolate underwent reverse transcription. Naive, central memory and regulatory T cell samples produced a mean of about 3.5 million reads. Here immunoSEQ multiplex PCR was the method, and the copy in TCRdb shows in-frame clones only, minus some. The sample has 150,000 to 200,000 clones; 50% to 70% are singletons. CDR3 size: 15 residues. Germline V gene sequence: CDR1 GTSNPN, CDR2 SVGIG (reference sequence). V was pared by 3 bases and J by 5 bases, with 9 bases of the junction left unmatched. Points from the study as a whole: Shortening that was moderate but significant affected the TCRB CDR3s of Type 1 diabetes patients in all four CD4+ subsets.

One heparinised draw, averaging about 110 mL, was taken per donor. Post-sort purity exceeded 95% for all sorted populations. The sequence was obtained from a man in his thirties or forties with type 1 diabetes. V and J are TRBV30 and TRBJ1-1; 10 nucleotides match TRBD1. Sequencing used naive CD4+ T cells from blood. The CDR3 region is CAWRWGQGLITEAFF. The CDR3 DNA reads as TGTGCCTGGAGGTGGGGACAGGGGCTAATAACTGAAGCTTTCTTT.